The 22 T cell receptor beta chains reported below all come from one sample, sequenced in a study of beta chain features in type 1 diabetes. The authors reverse transcribed all of the isolated RNA, so sequencing captured expressed TCRB transcripts. Method: immunoSEQ multiplex PCR; TCRdb's copy keeps in-frame clones and lacks some. The table lists about 160,000 clones, less than 9.5% of them singletons. The sample consisted of central memory CD4+ T cells from blood. The receptors shown here come from a woman aged 18-29 years in good health.

This clone was seen a handful of times. J is TRBJ1-2 and V is TRBV30, with D possibly TRBD1 on 6 matching bases. CDR1 GTSNPN and CDR2 SVGIG come from the germline V gene (reference sequence). The CDR3 sequence is 12 residues long. Trimming took off 4 bases at V and 7 bases at J, with 13 bases between the two ends. The CDR3 protein is CAWTGEGGGYTF. The CDR3 DNA sequence: TGTGCCTGGACAGGGGAGGGCGGTGGCTACACCTTC.

This clone was picked up a small number of times. The chain has TRBV29-1 and TRBJ2-5, with D perhaps matching TRBD1 (6 bases). The germline gives CDR1 SQVTM, CDR2 ANQGSEA. The CDR3 consists of 13 residues. Trimming shortened V by 7 bases and J by 1 base, and 13 bases separated the two germline ends. In DNA, the CDR3 is TGCAGCGCACAGGGACATCGCCAAGAGACCCAGTACTTC. Its translation: CSAQGHRQETQYF.

The rearrangement uses TRBV27 and TRBJ2-5; D unresolved. The germline V and J ends were trimmed by 2 bases and 1 base, with 8 bases remaining between them. This CDR3 contains 14 residues. Germline values: CDR1 MNHEY, CDR2 SMNVEV (reference sequence). The CDR3 here is CASSLAGPQETQYF. In DNA, the CDR3 is TGTGCCAGCAGTTTAGCAGGCCCCCAAGAGACCCAGTACTTC.

The rearrangement links TRBV7-6 to TRBJ2-7, with D perhaps matching TRBD1 (6 bases). The CDR3 is 15 residues long. Germline loops: CDR1 SGHVS, CDR2 FNYEAQ. Trimming pared 1 base from V and 4 bases from J, leaving 14 bases between. The CDR3 loop reads CASSLDGTRGYEQYF. The CDR3 DNA sequence: TGTGCCAGCAGCTTAGATGGGACAAGAGGGTACGAGCAGTACTTC.

This clone showed up just a few times. The chain is built from TRBV19 and TRBJ2-5, with 14 bases fitting TRBD2. The CDR3 is made up of 15 amino acids. Germline CDR1 and CDR2: LNHDA and SQIVND (reference sequence). J was trimmed by 1 base and V by 7 bases; bases with no gene match: 2. The chain's CDR3 is CASKGLAGGQETQYF. CDR3 in DNA: TGTGCCAGTAAAGGACTAGCGGGGGGCCAAGAGACCCAGTACTTC.

In its sample, this clone was seen a few times. This rearrangement joins TRBV5-1 to TRBJ2-7; 9 bases line up with TRBD2. V gave up 0 bases and J gave up 12 bases; unmatched junction bases: 7. The CDR3 covers 13 residues. Germline V gene lookup returns CDR1 SGHRS and CDR2 YFSETQ. The CDR3 loop reads CASSLELAGGGYF. The CDR3 region has the DNA TGCGCCAGCAGCTTGGAACTAGCGGGTGGAGGGTACTTC.

The chain links TRBV19 to TRBJ2-1, with 9 bases lining up with TRBD1. The CDR3 sequence is 14 residues long. The germline V gene encodes CDR1 LNHDA and CDR2 SQIVND (reference sequence). The trim removed 8 bases at V and 3 bases at J, leaving 5 bases unmatched. The CDR3 nucleotides read TGTGCCAGTCGGGGACAGGGAGGCTACAATGAGCAGTTCTTC. Amino acids: CASRGQGGYNEQFF.

The chain uses TRBV9 and TRBJ1-5; a possible D gene is TRBD1 (5 bases). Germline lookup yields CDR1 SGDLS and CDR2 YYNGEE. Trimming pared 0 bases from V and 8 bases from J, leaving 18 bases between. This CDR3 is 16 amino acids long. CDR3 protein: CASSVGGRPGGEPQHF. CDR3 nucleotide sequence: TGTGCCAGCAGCGTAGGAGGACGGCCGGGGGGAGAGCCCCAGCATTTT.

The chain recombines TRBV2 with TRBJ2-7; D perhaps matches TRBD2 (5 bases). In germline, CDR1 is SNHLY, CDR2 FYNNEI. Trimming took off 6 bases at V and 9 bases at J, with 12 bases between the two ends. The CDR3 runs 11 residues. The CDR3 DNA reads as TGTGCCAGCAGATACGCCGGAGGGCAGTACTTC. Translating it yields CASRYAGGQYF.

This clone was counted a few times. J is TRBJ1-2 and V is TRBV4-1; 7 positions agree with TRBD1. The junction had 8 bases not matched to a gene; V was cut back by 4 bases and J by 3 bases. The CDR3 runs to 15 residues. Germline V gives CDR1 MGHRA, CDR2 YSYEKL. Written as DNA, the CDR3 is TGCGCCAGCAGCCCTAGCGACAGGGAAGACTATGGCTACACCTTC. Protein sequence: CASSPSDREDYGYTF.

Note on this clone: This same CDR3 is encoded by further DNA sequences in the sample. The chain employs TRBV18 and TRBJ1-5, with D tentatively TRBD1 (5 bases). V was pared by 0 bases and J by 4 bases, with 13 bases between. Germline assignment: CDR1 KGHSH and CDR2 LQKENI. The CDR3 spans 16 residues. The DNA for the CDR3 is TGTGCCAGCTCACCACCGAGCGGTGGGGGGAATCAGCCCCAGCATTTT. Protein product: CASSPPSGGGNQPQHF.

This clone showed up just a few times. V and J are TRBV6-1 and TRBJ2-5, with 9 bases matching TRBD1. The CDR3 contains 14 residues. V lost 7 bases and J lost 1; bases outside the gene matches: 4. Germline V CDR1 and CDR2: MNHNS, SASEGT. CDR3 residues: CASIRDRAQETQYF. The DNA for the CDR3 is TGTGCCAGCATAAGGGACAGGGCCCAAGAGACCCAGTACTTC.

Points on this clone: Other DNA sequences within the sample encode an identical CDR3. The chain couples TRBV30 to TRBJ2-3; 7 bases map to TRBD1. J was trimmed by 3 bases and V by 2 bases; bases with no gene match: 11. There are 16 residues in the CDR3. CDR1 is GTSNPN and CDR2 is SVGIG in the germline V gene (reference sequence). CDR3 bases: TGTGCCTGGAGTTTCGGACGTACAGGGGAAACAGATACGCAGTATTTT. This translates into CAWSFGRTGETDTQYF. Drawing the rest from reference TRBV30 and TRBJ2-3, the complete variable domain is SQTIHQWPATLVQPVGSPLSLECTVEGTSNPNLYWYRQAAGRGLQLLFYSVGIGQISSEVPQNLSASRPQDRQFILSSKKLLLSDSGFYLCAWSFGRTGETDTQYFGPGTRLTVL.

This clone was observed a few times. V usage is TRBV10-2 and J usage is TRBJ2-1, with 10 positions matching TRBD2. This CDR3 comprises 15 residues. Germline V gene sequence: CDR1 WSHSY, CDR2 SAAADI. The V segment lost 6 bases and the J segment 2 bases; nucleotides outside the gene matches: 4. The CDR3 DNA follows: TGCGCCAGCAGATTAGCGGGAGGAGCCTACAATGAGCAGTTCTTC. This sequence encodes CASRLAGGAYNEQFF.

This clone was seen a handful of times. This sequence joins TRBV5-1 and TRBJ1-4, with TRBD1 matching over 8 bases. J lost 7 bases, V lost 4 bases, and 6 bases had no gene match. Germline lookup yields CDR1 SGHRS and CDR2 YFSETQ. This CDR3 is built from 14 residues. CDR3 DNA sequence: TGCGCCAGCAGCCGAGGACAGGGAGGTGAAAAACTGTTTTTT. Protein sequence: CASSRGQGGEKLFF.

This clone was observed a few times. This chain connects TRBV29-1 to TRBJ2-1; no reliable D call. The CDR3 runs 11 residues. Per germline, CDR1 SQVTM and CDR2 ANQGSEA. V was trimmed by 4 bases and J by 5 bases, leaving 6 bases between them. CDR3 protein: CSVAPNNEQFF. CDR3 nucleotide sequence: TGCAGCGTTGCCCCCAACAATGAGCAGTTCTTC.

This chain links TRBV29-1 with TRBJ2-7, with TRBD2 matching 13 bases. Per germline, CDR1 SQVTM and CDR2 ANQGSEA. The J segment lost 6 bases and the V segment lost 5 bases, leaving 10 bases of the junction unmatched. CDR3 size: 15 residues. This CDR3 reads CSVRLAGGFSSEQYF. The CDR3 DNA sequence: TGCAGCGTTCGACTAGCGGGGGGCTTTAGTTCCGAGCAGTACTTC.

To note about this clone: At the DNA level, this CDR3 is encoded by other sequences in the same sample as well. The rearrangement uses TRBV5-1 and TRBJ2-2; TRBD1 matches 8 bases. CDR3 length equals 15 residues. The V segment lost 5 bases and the J segment 6 bases; nucleotides outside the gene matches: 9. Germline loops: CDR1 SGHRS, CDR2 YFSETQ. CDR3 amino acids: CASSSGQGVSGELFF. In DNA, the CDR3 is TGCGCCAGCAGTTCAGGACAGGGAGTTTCCGGGGAGCTGTTTTTT.

On this clone: Additional DNA sequences in this sample encode the identical CDR3. The V and J genes are TRBV5-1 and TRBJ1-1, with D possibly being TRBD1 (5 bases). The CDR3 sequence is 13 residues long. V lost 5 bases and J 1 base, leaving 9 bases between the germline ends. Germline V CDR1 and CDR2: SGHRS, YFSETQ. In nucleotides, the CDR3 is TGCGCCAGCAGAAGTCAGGGGAACACTGAAGCTTTCTTT. Its protein product is CASRSQGNTEAFF.

This chain uses TRBV6-6 with TRBJ2-5; D is unclear. V was clipped by 2 bases and J by 5 bases, with 12 bases between them. Germline loops: CDR1 MNHNY, CDR2 SVGAGI (reference sequence). The CDR3 is 14 amino acids. The CDR3, as DNA: TGTGCCAGCAGTTACCCCGGCGGTGGCGAGACCCAGTACTTC. Protein: CASSYPGGGETQYF.

This chain uses TRBV5-4 with TRBJ1-1; D perhaps matches TRBD1 (5 bases). Germline CDR1 SGHNT, CDR2 YYREEE (reference sequence). The CDR3 extends over 15 amino acids. V was cut by 0 bases and J by 0 bases, with 9 bases left in between. The CDR3 spells CASSLGGSMNTEAFF. CDR3 nucleotide sequence: TGTGCCAGCAGCTTGGGGGGCTCGATGAACACTGAAGCTTTCTTT. The entire variable domain, with the rest obtained from reference TRBV5-4 and TRBJ1-1, is as follows: ETGVTQSPTHLIKTRGQQVTLRCSSQSGHNTVSWYQQALGQGPQFIFQYYREEENGRGNFPPRFSGLQFPNYSSELNVNALELDDSALYLCASSLGGSMNTEAFFGQGTRLTVV.

The chain links TRBV9 to TRBJ2-5, with D tentatively TRBD2 (5 bases). The CDR3 has 14 residues. V was pared by 3 bases and J by 7 bases, with 16 bases between. The germline CDR1 and CDR2 sequences are SGDLS and YYNGEE. Here the CDR3 reads CASSAQGAGGTQYF. The CDR3 DNA reads as TGTGCCAGCAGCGCCCAAGGCGCAGGAGGGACCCAGTACTTC.